The 22 T cell receptor beta chains listed next were all sequenced from one sample in a study of blood T cell repertoires in COVID-19. This table comes from immunoSEQ multiplex PCR, and its TCRdb copy is limited to in-frame clones, with some not included. The sample shows 250,000 to 300,000 clones, around 93% of them seen only once. Material: PBMCs or T cells enriched from blood (not recorded which). Receptors originate from a human donor in a cohort exposed to, infected with or recovered from COVID-19 (not recorded which). The donor label of this sample is uncertain.

V is TRBV5-3 and J is TRBJ1-5; 7 bases map to TRBD1. TRBV5-3 is given ORF status, its function remaining uncertain. There are 15 residues in the CDR3. V gave up 4 bases and J gave up 9 bases; unmatched junction bases: 13. In DNA form, the CDR3 reads TGTGCCAGAAGCCTGGGGGGGACAGTGTGTGTGCCCCAGCATTTT. Its translation is CARSLGGTVCVPQHF.

This CDR3 is CASSPSARRGNTEAFF. The CDR3 DNA sequence: TGTGCCAGCAGCCCATCTGCGCGCAGGGGCAACACTGAAGCTTTCTTT. J is TRBJ1-1 and V is TRBV5-4; a possible D gene is TRBD1 (6 bases). V lost 4 bases and J 2 bases, leaving 18 bases between the germline ends. The CDR3 is made up of 16 amino acids. Germline CDR1 and CDR2: SGHNT and YYREEE (reference sequence).

The gene calls are TRBV4-2 and TRBJ1-1; no firm D call. V was shortened by 0 bases and J by 2 bases, with 13 bases between the two germline ends. CDR1 is LGHNA and CDR2 is YNFKEQ in the germline V gene. This CDR3 contains 16 residues. CDR3 sequence reads: CASSQDWASINTEAFF. The CDR3 DNA reads TGTGCCAGCAGCCAAGATTGGGCCAGTATAAACACTGAAGCTTTCTTT.

The chain has TRBV15 and TRBJ1-2; TRBD1 matches at 7 bases. The length of the CDR3 is 14 residues. The V gene's germline CDR1 is LNHNV and CDR2 YYDKDF (reference sequence). V gave up 0 bases and J gave up 8 bases; unmatched junction bases: 6. As DNA, the CDR3 is TGTGCCACCAGCAGAGATGGGCAGGGGGTGGGCTACACCTTC. It encodes CATSRDGQGVGYTF. The entire variable domain, with the rest obtained from reference TRBV15 and TRBJ1-2, is as follows: DAMVIQNPRYQVTQFGKPVTLSCSQTLNHNVMYWYQQKSSQAPKLLFHYYDKDFNNEADTPDNFQSRRPNTSFCFLDIRSPGLGDTAMYLCATSRDGQGVGYTFGSGTRLTVV.

The rearrangement uses TRBV9 and TRBJ2-3, with 8 nucleotides matching TRBD2. The V gene end was trimmed by 4 bases and the J gene end by 6 bases; junction bases not matched to a gene: 19. This CDR3 spans 18 amino acids. Germline values: CDR1 SGDLS, CDR2 YYNGEE. The CDR3 sequence is CASSPRGSGVTTLDTQYF. The CDR3 DNA reads TGTGCCAGCAGCCCCCGGGGTAGCGGGGTCACCACCCTCGATACGCAGTATTTT.

The chain uses TRBV4-1 and TRBJ2-2; possible D gene TRBD2, 7 bases. CDR3 size: 14 residues. Looked up from germline, CDR1 is MGHRA and CDR2 is YSYEKL. Trimming stripped 1 base from V and 7 bases from J, with 10 bases between. The CDR3 loop reads CASSQVGGGGELFF. CDR3 DNA sequence: TGCGCCAGCAGCCAAGTGGGAGGGGGCGGGGAGCTGTTTTTT.

The chain uses TRBV19 and TRBJ2-5; 7 bases are a match to TRBD2. The V and J ends lost 3 bases and 4 bases, in that order; junction bases with no gene match: 8. The CDR3 covers 15 residues. Germline V gives CDR1 LNHDA, CDR2 SQIVND (reference sequence). The CDR3, as DNA: TGTGCCAGTAGTATCGGCGCGGGGGAGGGAGAGACCCAGTACTTC. Amino acid sequence: CASSIGAGEGETQYF.

The rearrangement joins TRBV3-1 (or the pseudogene TRBV3-2) to TRBJ1-1; 10 nucleotides align to TRBD1. CDR3 length equals 18 residues. Looked up from germline, CDR1 is LGHDT and CDR2 is YNNKEL (reference sequence). J gave up 0 bases and V 5 bases, and 12 bases lay outside the gene matches. The CDR3 DNA is TGTGCCAGCAGCTGGGCCCCGAAGACAGGGGGCATGAACACTGAAGCTTTCTTT. Its protein is CASSWAPKTGGMNTEAFF.

This clone was recorded once. DNA of the CDR3: TGTGCCAGCAGCTTAGTCGACTCGGGGGTCGGCAATGAGCAGTTCTTC. Its protein product is CASSLVDSGVGNEQFF. The chain joins TRBV7-9 to TRBJ2-1; D is possibly TRBD2 (6 bases). The CDR3 is made up of 16 amino acids. CDR1 SEHNR and CDR2 FQNEAQ come from the germline V gene (reference sequence). V lost 1 base and J lost 6, with 16 bases in between.

The V and J genes are TRBV4-1 and TRBJ2-6, with 7 bases matching TRBD2. CDR1 is MGHRA, CDR2 YSYEKL, per germline. CDR3 length equals 15 residues. V lost 4 bases, J lost 2 bases, and 2 bases stayed unmatched. Written as DNA, the CDR3 is TGCGCCAGCAGCCTCCGGGGGGCTGGGGCCAACGTCCTGACTTTC. This sequence encodes CASSLRGAGANVLTF.

The J gene is TRBJ1-1, the V gene TRBV18; TRBD1 matches 7 bases. The CDR3 contains 13 residues. The V gene's germline CDR1 is KGHSH and CDR2 LQKENI. V lost 5 bases to trimming and J lost 1 base; unmatched junction nucleotides: 1. The DNA of the CDR3 is TGTGCCAGCTCAGGACAGGAGAACACTGAAGCTTTCTTT. The encoded protein is CASSGQENTEAFF.

The J gene is TRBJ2-1, the V gene TRBV5-6, with 10 bases matching TRBD2. After removal of 2 bases from V and 1 base from J, the junction contained 9 bases not matched to a gene. In germline, CDR1 is SGHDT, CDR2 YYEEEE. The CDR3 extends over 18 amino acids. CDR3 nucleotides: TGTGCCAGCAGCTTCTCTAGCGGGGGACCCAATTCCTACAATGAGCAGTTCTTC. It encodes CASSFSSGGPNSYNEQFF.

The V and J genes are TRBV9 and TRBJ1-4; tentative D call: TRBD1 (5 bases). CDR3 size: 13 residues. V gave up 2 bases and J gave up 11 bases, with 13 bases separating them. From germline, CDR1 is SGDLS and CDR2 YYNGEE. CDR3 coding DNA: TGTGCCAGCAGCGTCGACAGCATGGGGAAACTGTTTTTT. Its protein product is CASSVDSMGKLFF. The whole variable domain, remainder taken from reference TRBV9 and TRBJ1-4, is DSGVTQTPKHLITATGQRVTLRCSPRSGDLSVYWYQQSLDQGLQFLIQYYNGEERAKGNILERFSAQQFPDLHSELNLSSLELGDSALYFCASSVDSMGKLFFGSGTQLSVL.

V is TRBV5-1 and J is TRBJ2-7; D gene ambiguous. CDR3 size: 14 residues. Germline V gene lookup returns CDR1 SGHRS and CDR2 YFSETQ. With 4 bases removed from V and 0 bases from J, the gap between germline ends came to 11 bases. CDR3 coding DNA: TGCGCCAGCAGCGCCAACAGTTACTCCTACGAGCAGTACTTC. It encodes CASSANSYSYEQYF.

This chain joins TRBV24-1 and TRBJ1-2; 12 bases are shared with TRBD1. From germline, CDR1 is KGHDR and CDR2 SFDVKD. The CDR3 totals 15 residues. V lost 8 bases to trimming and J lost 3 bases; unmatched junction nucleotides: 6. The CDR3 loop reads CATKGQGAADYGYTF. The CDR3, as DNA: TGTGCCACCAAGGGACAGGGGGCGGCGGACTATGGCTACACCTTC.

CDR3: CASSPSPGLRLFNYGYTF. For the CDR3, the DNA is TGCGCCAGCAGCCCGTCCCCAGGGCTACGCCTCTTTAACTATGGCTACACCTTC. The chain carries TRBV4-1 and TRBJ1-2; maybe TRBD1 (5 bases). Germline loops: CDR1 MGHRA, CDR2 YSYEKL. Trimming stripped 4 bases from V and 1 base from J, with 22 bases between. The CDR3 spans 18 residues.

The gene calls are TRBV30 and TRBJ2-3; D is perhaps TRBD1 (5 bases). Germline CDR1 and CDR2: GTSNPN and SVGIG (reference sequence). The germline V and J ends were trimmed by 3 bases and 0 bases, with 10 bases remaining between them. CDR3 length: 14 amino acids. CDR3 nucleotides: TGTGCCTGGAGGGTCTGGGGCAGCACAGATACGCAGTATTTT. It specifies CAWRVWGSTDTQYF.

In this sample, this clone turned up once. This chain uses TRBV7-3 with TRBJ2-7; 11 positions match TRBD1. J lost 0 bases, V lost 1 base, and 11 bases had no gene match. This CDR3 comprises 19 residues. Per germline, CDR1 SGHTA and CDR2 FQGTGA. CDR3 bases: TGTGCCAGCAGCTTAAGGGGCTACCGGGACAGGGGGAGCTCCTACGAGCAGTACTTC. It is translated as CASSLRGYRDRGSSYEQYF.

Note on this clone: This specimen includes other DNA sequences encoding the same CDR3. The gene calls are TRBV5-1 and TRBJ2-5; maybe TRBD2 (7 bases). V was trimmed by 5 bases and J by 5 bases, leaving 16 bases between them. The CDR3 has 14 amino acids. Germline V lookup: CDR1 SGHRS, CDR2 YFSETQ. The CDR3 spells CASSPAGGRETQYF. The CDR3 nucleotides read TGCGCCAGCAGTCCGGCCGGGGGGCGGGAGACCCAGTACTTC.

CDR3 nucleotides: TGTGCCAGCTCACGTAACCGGGACAGGGATACTGAAGCTTTCTTT. Its protein product is CASSRNRDRDTEAFF. J is TRBJ1-1 and V is TRBV18, with 9 positions matching TRBD1. In germline, CDR1 is KGHSH, CDR2 LQKENI. The V gene end was trimmed by 4 bases and the J gene end by 5 bases; junction bases not matched to a gene: 8. This CDR3 region has 15 residues. The variable domain in full, completed from reference TRBV18 and TRBJ1-1, reads NAGVMQNPRHLVRRRGQEARLRCSPMKGHSHVYWYRQLPEEGLKFMVYLQKENIIDESGMPKERFSAEFPKEGPSILRIQQVVRGDSAAYFCASSRNRDRDTEAFFGQGTRLTVV.

This chain connects TRBV6-5 to TRBJ1-1, with 9 bases aligning to TRBD1. There are 15 residues in the CDR3. J gave up 5 bases and V 5 bases, and 9 bases lay outside the gene matches. Germline loops: CDR1 MNHEY, CDR2 SVGAGI. The CDR3 DNA reads as TGTGCCAGCAGTCCCGGGACAGGGTGGGGGACTGAAGCTTTCTTT. Its protein product is CASSPGTGWGTEAFF.

CDR3 DNA: TGTGCCAGCAGCGTGCAACAGGGGGCGAGGAATGAGCAGTTCTTC. Translated: CASSVQQGARNEQFF. J is TRBJ2-1 and V is TRBV9; 9 bases line up with TRBD1. J was trimmed by 7 bases and V by 2 bases; bases with no gene match: 7. The CDR3 contains 15 residues. CDR1 is SGDLS and CDR2 is YYNGEE in the germline V gene.